A single sample is the source of the 20 T cell receptor beta chains below, sequenced in a study of T cells in Graves' hyperthyroidism and ophthalmopathy. Using RNA transcripts as the source, TCR beta CDR3 regions were amplified. HTBI primers were employed in a first-round RT-PCR of the TCR CDR3. TCRdb processed the multiplex PCR reads anew with MiXCR; each CDR3 protein has one entry. The data contain about 270,000 distinct CDR3 sequences, about 16% of them singletons. Source material: blood. All receptors derive from a woman aged 45-59 years with Graves' hyperthyroidism that later progressed to Graves' ophthalmopathy.

J is TRBJ1-1 and V is TRBV5-5; D is undetermined. The V and J ends lost 4 bases and 8 bases respectively, with 15 bases between them. The CDR3 is 13 amino acids. Germline assignment: CDR1 SGHKS and CDR2 YYEKEE (reference sequence). The CDR3: CASSLFSRKEAFF. CDR3 nucleotide sequence: TGTGCCAGCAGCCTTTTTAGCCGGAAGGAAGCTTTCTTT.

The V gene is TRBV5-4, the J gene TRBJ2-7, with TRBD1 matching over 8 bases. V dropped 0 bases and J dropped 4; count of bases not matched to a gene: 6. The CDR3 is 15 residues long. Germline loops: CDR1 SGHNT, CDR2 YYREEE (reference sequence). CDR3 region: CASSLEPGQVYEQYF. In DNA form, the CDR3 reads TGTGCCAGCAGCTTGGAACCGGGACAGGTTTACGAGCAGTACTTC.

This clonotype was found many times. The chain is built from TRBV28 and TRBJ1-2; tentative D call: TRBD1 (5 bases). The germline V gene has CDR1 MDHEN and CDR2 SYDVKM. The CDR3 length is 14 residues. Trimming removed 2 bases at V and 7 bases at J, with 14 bases between. This CDR3 reads CASSLPSRDPGYTF. DNA for the CDR3: TGTGCCAGCAGTTTACCGTCCCGGGACCCTGGCTACACCTTC.

The CDR3 sequence is CASSWGTGGNNEQFF. CDR3 DNA sequence: TGTGCCAGCAGCTGGGGGACAGGAGGAAACAATGAGCAGTTCTTC. The rearrangement uses TRBV27 and TRBJ2-1, with 8 positions matching TRBD1. This CDR3 contains 15 residues. CDR1 is MNHEY, CDR2 SMNVEV, per germline (reference sequence). V shed 6 bases and J 5 bases; nucleotides not matched to a gene: 9.

The J gene is TRBJ2-7, the V gene TRBV20-1; 7 bases fit TRBD2. V lost 1 base, J lost 0 bases, and 3 bases stayed unmatched. Germline CDR1 is DFQATT and CDR2 is SNEGSKA (reference sequence). The length of the CDR3 is 14 residues. Written as DNA, the CDR3 is TGCAGTGCTAGAGGCGGGAGTGGCTCCTACGAGCAGTACTTC. This encodes CSARGGSGSYEQYF.

V gene TRBV28 combines with J gene TRBJ2-1; 12 bases fit TRBD2. The length of the CDR3 is 19 residues. Germline V gives CDR1 MDHEN, CDR2 SYDVKM. The V gene end was trimmed by 5 bases and the J gene end by 0 bases; junction bases not matched to a gene: 11. The CDR3 DNA reads as TGTGCCAGCAGTCCCGGACTAGCGGGATTCAGACGCTCCTACAATGAGCAGTTCTTC. Amino acid sequence: CASSPGLAGFRRSYNEQFF.

This clonotype was observed many times. The rearrangement joins TRBV2 to TRBJ1-6; possible D gene TRBD1, 6 bases. Trimming took off 1 base at V and 7 bases at J, with 8 bases between the two ends. The germline V gene has CDR1 SNHLY and CDR2 FYNNEI. CDR3 size: 14 residues. The CDR3: CASSEVGGNSPLHF. Here the CDR3 DNA reads TGTGCCAGCAGTGAAGTAGGGGGAAATTCACCCCTCCACTTT.

This clonotype was seen ten or more times. This rearrangement joins TRBV5-1 to TRBJ2-5; TRBD2 matches 13 bases. Trimming took 3 bases from V and 3 from J; bases not matched to a gene: 2. This CDR3 comprises 15 residues. Germline V CDR1 and CDR2: SGHRS, YFSETQ. The CDR3 DNA follows: TGCGCCAGCAGCTACGGGACTAGCGGGGAAGAGACCCAGTACTTC. It translates to CASSYGTSGEETQYF. Based on the CDR3 plus reference TRBV5-1 and TRBJ2-5, the full variable domain is KAGVTQTPRYLIKTRGQQVTLSCSPISGHRSVSWYQQTPGQGLQFLFEYFSETQRNKGNFPGRFSGRQFSNSRSEMNVSTLELGDSALYLCASSYGTSGEETQYFGPGTRLLVL.

Ten or more counts support this clonotype. The chain employs TRBV3-1 and TRBJ2-7; 10 bases are shared with TRBD1. CDR1 is LGHDT, CDR2 YNNKEL, per germline (reference sequence). The CDR3 sequence is 15 residues long. With V trimmed by 4 bases and J by 3 bases, 6 bases remained unmatched. CDR3 bases: TGTGCCAGCAGCCTTCCGGGACAGGGGATCTACGAGCAGTACTTC. Translating gives CASSLPGQGIYEQYF.

Ten or more counts support this clonotype. This chain uses TRBV27 with TRBJ1-1, with D perhaps TRBD1 (6 bases). V lost 8 bases, J lost 3 bases, and 25 bases lay in between. CDR1 is MNHEY, CDR2 SMNVEV, per germline (reference sequence). This CDR3 contains 17 residues. The CDR3 sequence is CASVSVRGARRDTEAFF. Written as DNA, the CDR3 is TGTGCCAGCGTTTCAGTTCGGGGGGCTCGTCGGGACACTGAAGCTTTCTTT.

This clonotype was counted at least ten times. The chain links TRBV7-9 to TRBJ2-1; TRBD2 matches at 7 bases. The CDR3 extends over 14 amino acids. The trim removed 5 bases at V and 4 bases at J, leaving 5 bases unmatched. The germline V gene has CDR1 SEHNR and CDR2 FQNEAQ (reference sequence). CDR3: CASSGLAEYNEQFF. The CDR3 DNA follows: TGTGCCAGCAGCGGCCTAGCGGAGTACAATGAGCAGTTCTTC.

This clonotype was detected ten times or more. The chain links TRBV28 to TRBJ2-7; TRBD1 agrees at 8 bases. J gave up 7 bases and V 5 bases, and 7 bases lay outside the gene matches. CDR3 length: 13 residues. The germline gives CDR1 MDHEN, CDR2 SYDVKM. CDR3 in amino acids: CASSGDRWGEQYF. CDR3 sequence (DNA): TGTGCCAGCAGTGGGGACAGGTGGGGGGAGCAGTACTTC.

This sequence joins TRBV7-8 and TRBJ2-3; 10 bases align to TRBD2. The CDR3 is 15 amino acids. Germline-derived CDR1 and CDR2 are SGHVS and FQNEAQ. Trimming cost V 5 bases and J 0 bases; bases outside gene matches: 2. CDR3 loop: CASSKLAGSTDTQYF. Written as DNA, the CDR3 is TGTGCCAGCAGCAAACTAGCGGGGAGCACAGATACGCAGTATTTT.

The chain carries TRBV11-2 and TRBJ2-3; TRBD1 matches 8 bases. The CDR3 consists of 15 residues. V lost 6 bases and J lost 5; bases outside the gene matches: 10. Germline V gene data show CDR1 as SGHAT and CDR2 as FQNNGV. CDR3 sequence (DNA): TGTGCCAGCAGTTACGCCAGGGGGCGATTAGATACGCAGTATTTT. It encodes CASSYARGRLDTQYF.

This clonotype came up a few times. The V and J genes are TRBV25-1 and TRBJ1-1; weak D call: TRBD1 (6 bases). The germline CDR1 and CDR2 sequences are MGHDK and SYGVNS. The CDR3 consists of 14 residues. V lost 6 bases to trimming and J lost 3 bases, with 14 bases between them. The CDR3 nucleotides are TGTGCCAGCAGATTTGGGGGCCGCGACACTGAAGCTTTCTTT. Translated, it gives CASRFGGRDTEAFF.

The chain couples TRBV7-2 to TRBJ1-6, with a possible D match to TRBD1 (6 bases). The V end lost 4 bases, the J end lost 10 bases, and 14 bases lay between the germline ends. This CDR3 has 14 amino acids. Germline assignment: CDR1 SGHTA and CDR2 FQGNSA. Written as DNA, the CDR3 is TGTGCCAGCAGCTGGGGGGGGGCCCCCTCACCCCTCCACTTT. Protein product: CASSWGGAPSPLHF.

Many counts were recorded for this clonotype. The chain has TRBV7-9 and TRBJ2-7; 7 bases agree with TRBD2. The CDR3 covers 15 residues. The V gene end was trimmed by 3 bases and the J gene end by 3 bases; junction bases not matched to a gene: 8. CDR1 and CDR2 (germline): SEHNR, FQNEAQ (reference sequence). This CDR3 is CASSFGASGNYEQYF. In DNA form, the CDR3 reads TGTGCCAGCAGCTTCGGGGCTAGCGGTAACTACGAGCAGTACTTC. The variable domain in full, completed from reference TRBV7-9 and TRBJ2-7, reads DTGVSQNPRHKITKRGQNVTFRCDPISEHNRLYWYRQTLGQGPEFLTYFQNEAQLEKSRLLSDRFSAERPKGSFSTLEIQRTEQGDSAMYLCASSFGASGNYEQYFGPGTRLTVT.

This clonotype was counted a few times. This rearrangement joins TRBV4-1 to TRBJ2-2, with unresolved D. The length of the CDR3 is 15 residues. Trimming removed 3 bases from V and 4 bases from J, with 12 bases in between. The V gene's germline CDR1 is MGHRA and CDR2 YSYEKL. Here the CDR3 reads CASSQWSELTGELFF. DNA for the CDR3: TGCGCCAGCAGCCAGTGGTCCGAGCTCACCGGGGAGCTGTTTTTT.

This clonotype has a count of ten or more. The chain recombines TRBV2 with TRBJ2-3; either TRBD1 or TRBD2 may supply D (5 bases each). Trimming left V 0 bases short and J 13 bases short, with 17 bases between. The CDR3 sequence is 14 residues long. Per the germline V gene, CDR1 is SNHLY and CDR2 is FYNNEI. In nucleotides, the CDR3 is TGTGCCAGCAGTGAAGCGCTTCGGGGCTGGGATAAGTATTTT. This sequence encodes CASSEALRGWDKYF.

In this sample, this clonotype turned up many times. The chain recombines TRBV2 with TRBJ2-1; 7 bases match TRBD2. The germline CDR1 and CDR2 sequences are SNHLY and FYNNEI. The J segment lost 6 bases and the V segment lost 7 bases, leaving 21 bases of the junction unmatched. This CDR3 region has 18 residues. The CDR3 reads CASTPPRGGPIRSNEQFF. The CDR3 nucleotides read TGTGCCAGCACCCCCCCGCGGGGAGGGCCTATTCGGTCCAATGAGCAGTTCTTC.